The 10 T cell receptor beta chains below were found in one sample sequenced in a study of metastatic and nonmetastatic thyroid tumors. Among the patients, none had received any treatment before thyroid surgery. TCRdb reanalyzed the PCR reads via MiXCR. The sample records tens of thousands of clones, under 20% being singletons. Sequenced sample: blood. These receptor sequences come from a female donor with papillary thyroid cancer or a benign thyroid nodule (not recorded which). Some clones in this sample may be carry-over from other donors' samples.

This clone ranks as medium-sized. The chain joins TRBV6-2 or TRBV6-3 to TRBJ2-5; possibly TRBD2 for D (5 bases). V was trimmed by 8 bases and J by 6 bases, leaving 13 bases between them. Germline CDR1 and CDR2: MNHEY and SVGEGT. This CDR3 spans 12 amino acids. CDR3 in DNA: TGTGCCAGCGGGCCCCGGGGAAAGACCCAGTACTTC. Its translation is CASGPRGKTQYF.

Ten or more counts support this clone. The chain employs TRBV6-1 and TRBJ2-5; D remains unclear. CDR1 and CDR2 (germline): MNHNS, SASEGT. V lost 7 bases to trimming and J lost 3 bases, with 9 bases between them. The CDR3 is 12 residues long. DNA of the CDR3: TGTGCCAGCATGGACGGTGAAGAGACCCAGTACTTC. Its protein is CASMDGEETQYF.

This clone showed up many times. Just one base apart from a much larger clone, this may be a read error. The same CDR3 arises from other DNA sequences in this sample as well. V and J are TRBV5-1 and TRBJ1-4; 10 positions match TRBD1. Germline loops: CDR1 SGHRS, CDR2 YFSETQ. There are 15 residues in the CDR3. The DNA of the CDR3 is TGCGCCAGCAGCCGGGAGGGACAGGGGAATGAAAAACTGTTCTTT. This sequence encodes CASSREGQGNEKLFF.

The rearrangement uses TRBV11-3 and TRBJ1-3, with D maybe TRBD1 (5 bases). The CDR3 extends over 15 amino acids. CDR1 is SGHNT and CDR2 is YENEEA in the germline V gene. The V gene lost 5 bases and the J gene lost 2 bases, with 13 bases spanning the gap. The CDR3 region has the DNA TGTGCCAGCAGCCGTACAGGAGACCCTGGAAACACCATATATTTT. Translated: CASSRTGDPGNTIYF.

This clone was observed once. V gene TRBV11-3 combines with J gene TRBJ2-1, with 12 bases lining up with TRBD2. CDR3 length equals 15 residues. CDR1 is SGHNT and CDR2 is YENEEA in the germline V gene. With V trimmed by 4 bases and J by 8 bases, 6 bases remained unmatched. Here the CDR3 reads CASSSRTSGNHEQFF. CDR3 bases: TGTGCCAGCAGCTCCCGGACTAGCGGGAACCATGAGCAGTTCTTC. The full variable domain, with the rest looked up from reference TRBV11-3 and TRBJ2-1, is EAGVVQSPRYKIIEKKQPVAFWCNPISGHNTLYWYLQNLGQGPELLIRYENEEAVDDSQLPKDRFSAERLKGVDSTLKIQPAELGDSAVYLCASSSRTSGNHEQFFGPGTRLTVL.

With regard to this clone: A much bigger clone sits one base away, suggesting this may be a read error. V gene TRBV9 combines with J gene TRBJ2-2, with 9 positions matching TRBD1. Germline assignment: CDR1 SGDLS and CDR2 YYNGEE. This CDR3 is 17 amino acids long. The V and J ends lost 0 bases and 4 bases, in that order; junction bases with no gene match: 7. In DNA form, the CDR3 reads TGTGCCAGCAGCGTAGGCGGACAGGGGTGTTCCACCGGGGAGCTGTTTTTT. This codes for CASSVGGQGCSTGELFF.

Sample share makes this clone medium-sized (0.01 to 0.1%). The sample carries other DNA sequences with the same CDR3. This sequence joins TRBV6-4 and TRBJ2-2, with TRBD2 matching 8 bases. The CDR3 extends over 14 amino acids. The V gene end was trimmed by 6 bases and the J gene end by 5 bases; junction bases not matched to a gene: 5. In germline, CDR1 is MRHNA, CDR2 SNTAGT. The CDR3 spells CASRAGLGTGELFF. CDR3 coding DNA: TGTGCCAGCAGAGCGGGACTAGGGACCGGGGAGCTGTTTTTT.

The chain links TRBV20-1 to TRBJ2-7; D is ambiguous. Germline lookup yields CDR1 DFQATT and CDR2 SNEGSKA (reference sequence). The CDR3 runs 12 residues. V lost 0 bases and J 3 bases, leaving 6 bases between the germline ends. The chain's CDR3 is CSAREKDYEQYF. CDR3 bases: TGCAGTGCTAGAGAAAAGGACTACGAGCAGTACTTC.

J is TRBJ1-1 and V is TRBV25-1; D ambiguous. Between the trimmed V and J ends, which lost 5 bases and 1 base, there was a span of 20 bases. The CDR3 runs 17 residues. Germline V CDR1 and CDR2: MGHDK, SYGVNS. The CDR3 spells CASSYKSGWGGNTEAFF. CDR3 nucleotides: TGTGCCAGCAGTTACAAGAGCGGTTGGGGTGGGAACACTGAAGCTTTCTTT.

This clone appeared many times. The V call is TRBV20-1, the J call TRBJ2-7; D remains ambiguous. The CDR3 spans 11 residues. V lost 3 bases and J lost 3, with 6 bases in between. CDR1 is DFQATT, CDR2 SNEGSKA, per germline (reference sequence). The CDR3 DNA follows: TGCAGTGCTAGTGAAGTCTACGAGCAGTACTTC. Translating gives CSASEVYEQYF.